This TCR beta chain appears in the sequencing data of a study of blood T cell repertoires in COVID-19. The wider study: Whether acute or convalescent, the COVID-19 samples came from the United States, Italy and Spain. T cells, B-cell-depleted T cells, or PBMCs supplied cDNA or gDNA.

The CDR3 is 12 amino acids. Germline CDR1 and CDR2: MDHEN and SYDVKM. Trimming removed 5 bases at V and 5 bases at J, with 9 bases between. The method was immunoSEQ multiplex PCR; TCRdb's version includes in-frame clones alone and lacks a portion of them. The table lists approximately 260,000 clones, 70% to 90% of them singletons. The receptor was isolated from a man between 60 and 75 years old who had recovered from COVID-19. The chain recombines TRBV28 with TRBJ1-1; D unclear. Material for sequencing was peripheral blood. CDR3 sequence reads: CASSPYNTEAFF. DNA for the CDR3: TGTGCCAGCAGTCCCTATAATACTGAAGCTTTCTTT.